This T cell receptor beta chain was retrieved from a study of T cells in Graves' hyperthyroidism and ophthalmopathy. Per the germline V gene, CDR1 is MGHRA and CDR2 is YSYEKL. The CDR3 is 15 residues long. V lost 4 bases to trimming and J lost 4 bases; unmatched junction nucleotides: 6. Comments on this clonotype: The antigen is undetermined.

Amplified regions were TCR beta CDR3 sequences from RNA transcripts. HTBI primers drove first-round RT-PCR of the TCR CDR3. TCRdb reprocessed the multiplex PCR reads with MiXCR, giving one entry per CDR3 protein. The table has 300,000 to 400,000 distinct CDR3 sequences, roughly 21% seen once. Over 9 ml of fresh peripheral blood supplied the PBMCs. Study findings and constraints: Most expanded thyroid clonotypes above 0.001 recurred in blood.

V gene TRBV4-1 combines with J gene TRBJ2-1; 8 bases are shared with TRBD2. The sequencing input was blood. The TCR sequence derives from a woman between 45 and 65 years old with Graves' hyperthyroidism. The CDR3 nucleotides read TGCGCCAGCAGCCGAGTAGCGGGGTATTACAATGAGCAGTTCTTC. Translated, it gives CASSRVAGYYNEQFF.